The sequence of this T cell receptor (beta chain) was determined in a study of blood T cells in healthy people across ages. Background on the study: When template switching was applied, about one barcoded beta molecule was captured per two T cells.

It was with a sample-barcoded 5' primer and a J-beta primer mix that a second PCR of roughly 7 to 11 cycles was run. Each cDNA molecule was tagged by a template-switch adaptor that had 12 random nucleotides. TCRdb reanalysed the 5' RACE reads using MiXCR and keeps one entry per CDR3 protein. The sample lists some 920,000 distinct CDR3 sequences, approximately 50% occurring once. Each individual donor underwent a draw of ten milliliters of peripheral blood. Material for sequencing was blood. This TCR derives from a woman aged 55-70 years in good health.

CDR3 bases: TGTGCCAGCAGTGAATGGGGGGCCCTCTATGGCTACACCTTC. The encoded protein is CASSEWGALYGYTF. V is TRBV25-1 and J is TRBJ1-2, with a tentative D call TRBD1 (6 bases). Per germline, CDR1 MGHDK and CDR2 SYGVNS. The V end lost 1 base, the J end lost 4 bases, and 10 bases lay between the germline ends. This CDR3 has 14 residues.